This TCR beta chain was obtained from a study of molecular identifiers for immune sequencing clone quantification. On the study more broadly: RNA from around 20,000 or 100,000 naive CD8 cells was split five ways in replicates, with four sequenced.

Trimming took off 2 bases at V and 4 bases at J, with 12 bases between the two ends. Germline V gene sequence: CDR1 SGHTA, CDR2 FQGNSA. This CDR3 region has 14 residues. Listed TCR primers and previously described methods were used for bulk TCR libraries. A single record per CDR3 protein comes from TCRdb applying MiXCR to the PCR reads. This sample has about 640,000 distinct CDR3 sequences, with about 20% found just once. A note on this clonotype: Its specificity is unknown.

The study, taken as a whole, reports: Highly expanded clone sizes could be underestimated by identical TCR molecules that share a barcode. Among effectors, clones above 20 RNA copies held over 99% of molecules; among naive cells, under 1%.

The chain couples TRBV7-2 to TRBJ2-7; either TRBD1 or TRBD2 may fit D (6 bases each). Sequenced sample: naive CD8+ T cells from blood, with Jurkat cell RNA spiked in. Subset of the sample: FACS-sorted CD8+CD4-CCR7+CD45RA+ naive T cells. This clonotype originated in a human donor in good health. Some libraries in this study had Jurkat cell RNA spiked in. The CDR3 sequence is CASSLSEGGYEQYF. In DNA, the CDR3 is TGTGCCAGCAGCTTATCGGAAGGGGGGTACGAGCAGTACTTC.